Presented here are 5 T cell receptor beta chains from one specimen sequenced in a study of T cell responses to AZD1222 COVID-19 vaccine. TCRdb's table, derived via immunoSEQ multiplex PCR, lists solely in-frame clones and lacks some. This table has more than 140,000 clones, around 89% appearing once. The sample consisted of peripheral blood, taken on day 0 of AZD1222 vaccination. The source of these receptors is an adult in good health.

The CDR3 DNA follows: TGTGCCAGCAACACAGGGGGCCAAGAAAAACTGTTTTTT. This sequence encodes CASNTGGQEKLFF. V is TRBV25-1 and J is TRBJ1-4; 9 bases fit TRBD1. V gave up 7 bases and J gave up 8 bases; unmatched junction bases: 5. CDR3 length equals 13 residues. Germline V gene sequence: CDR1 MGHDK, CDR2 SYGVNS.

There are a few counts of this clone. The chain has TRBV11-3 and TRBJ2-7, with a weak D call TRBD1 (6 bases). Between the trimmed V and J ends, which lost 5 bases and 5 bases, there was a span of 19 bases. This CDR3 spans 15 amino acids. Germline V CDR1 and CDR2: SGHNT, YENEEA. CDR3 residues: CASSPGTGRLDEQYF. CDR3 nucleotides: TGTGCCAGCAGCCCGGGTACAGGGCGGTTGGACGAGCAGTACTTC.

The chain uses TRBV9 and TRBJ1-2; no clear D. This CDR3 has 14 amino acids. Germline V CDR1 and CDR2: SGDLS, YYNGEE. Trimming removed 4 bases at V and 2 bases at J, with 12 bases between. This CDR3 is CASSSDTANYGYTF. CDR3 DNA: TGTGCCAGCAGCTCCGACACGGCCAACTATGGCTACACCTTC.

The V and J genes are TRBV13 and TRBJ2-7; D not certain. Per germline, CDR1 PRHDT and CDR2 FYEKMQ (reference sequence). This CDR3 region has 12 residues. Trimming left V 3 bases short and J 5 bases short, with 8 bases between. The CDR3 bases are TGTGCCAGCAGCTTCCAGTATGACGAGCAGTACTTC. It is translated as CASSFQYDEQYF. Drawing the rest from reference TRBV13 and TRBJ2-7, the complete variable domain is AAGVIQSPRHLIKEKRETATLKCYPIPRHDTVYWYQQGPGQDPQFLISFYEKMQSDKGSIPDRFSAQQFSDYHSELNMSSLELGDSALYFCASSFQYDEQYFGPGTRLTVT.

V and J are TRBV21-1 and TRBJ2-5; the D call TRBD1 from the table was never checked on the DNA. TRBV21-1 is shown as a pseudogene. CDR3 length equals 18 residues. The CDR3 nucleotides read TGTGCCAGCAGCAAAGCGCGGGGGACAGGGTTGAACCCACAGACCCAGTACTTC. Amino acids: CASSKARGTGLNPQTQYF.